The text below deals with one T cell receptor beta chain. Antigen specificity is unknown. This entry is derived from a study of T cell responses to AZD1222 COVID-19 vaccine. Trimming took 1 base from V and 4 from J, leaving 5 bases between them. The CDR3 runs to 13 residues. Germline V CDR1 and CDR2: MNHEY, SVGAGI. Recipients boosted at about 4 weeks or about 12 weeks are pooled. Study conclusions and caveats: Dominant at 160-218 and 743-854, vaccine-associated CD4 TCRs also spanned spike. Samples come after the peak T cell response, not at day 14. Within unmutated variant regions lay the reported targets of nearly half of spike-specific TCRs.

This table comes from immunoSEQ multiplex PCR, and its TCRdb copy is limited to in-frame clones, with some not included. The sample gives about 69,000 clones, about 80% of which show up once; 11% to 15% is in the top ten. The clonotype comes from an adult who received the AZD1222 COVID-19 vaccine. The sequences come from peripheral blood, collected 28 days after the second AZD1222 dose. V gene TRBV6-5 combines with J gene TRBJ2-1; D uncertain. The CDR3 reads CASSYLDYNEQFF. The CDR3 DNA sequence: TGTGCCAGCAGTTACTTGGATTACAATGAGCAGTTCTTC.